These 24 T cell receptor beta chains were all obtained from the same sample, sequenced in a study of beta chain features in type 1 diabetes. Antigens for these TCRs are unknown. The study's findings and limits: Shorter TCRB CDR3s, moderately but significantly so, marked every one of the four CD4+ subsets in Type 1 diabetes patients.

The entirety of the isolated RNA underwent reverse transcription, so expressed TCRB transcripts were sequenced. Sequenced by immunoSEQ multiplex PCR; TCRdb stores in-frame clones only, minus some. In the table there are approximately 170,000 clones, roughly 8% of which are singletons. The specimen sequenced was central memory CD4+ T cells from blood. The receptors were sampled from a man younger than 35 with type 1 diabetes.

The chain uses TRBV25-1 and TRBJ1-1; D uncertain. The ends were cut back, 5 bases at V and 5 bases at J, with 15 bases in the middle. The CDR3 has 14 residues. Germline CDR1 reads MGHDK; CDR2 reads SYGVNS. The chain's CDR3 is CASSLRTGGTEAFF. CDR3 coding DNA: TGTGCCAGCAGTCTCCGGACTGGTGGGACTGAAGCTTTCTTT.

The CDR3 here is CAWSDRGWYQETQYF. The CDR3 nucleotides are TGTGCCTGGAGTGACCGGGGGTGGTACCAAGAGACCCAGTACTTC. This rearrangement joins TRBV30 to TRBJ2-5; tentatively, D is TRBD2 (6 bases). CDR1 is GTSNPN, CDR2 SVGIG, per germline (reference sequence). V gave up 1 base and J gave up 0 bases, with 12 bases separating them. CDR3 length: 15 amino acids.

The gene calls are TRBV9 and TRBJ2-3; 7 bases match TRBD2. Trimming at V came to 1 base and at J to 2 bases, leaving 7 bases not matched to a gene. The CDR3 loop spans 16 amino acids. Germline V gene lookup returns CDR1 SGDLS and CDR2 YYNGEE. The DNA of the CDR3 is TGTGCCAGCAGCGTACCCCTAGCGGCGACCACAGATACGCAGTATTTT. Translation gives CASSVPLAATTDTQYF.

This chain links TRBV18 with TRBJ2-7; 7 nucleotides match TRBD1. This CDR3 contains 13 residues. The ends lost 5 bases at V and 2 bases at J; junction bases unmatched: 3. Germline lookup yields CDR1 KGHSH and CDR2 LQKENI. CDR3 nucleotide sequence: TGTGCCAGCTCAGTGGGACAGCCCTACGAGCAGTACTTC. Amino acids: CASSVGQPYEQYF.

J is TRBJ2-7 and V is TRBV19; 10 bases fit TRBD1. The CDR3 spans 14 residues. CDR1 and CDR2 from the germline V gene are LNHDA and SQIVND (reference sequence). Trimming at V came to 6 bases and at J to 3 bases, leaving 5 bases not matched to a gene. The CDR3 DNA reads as TGTGCCAGTAGACTCCGGGACAGGGGCTACGAGCAGTACTTC. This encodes CASRLRDRGYEQYF. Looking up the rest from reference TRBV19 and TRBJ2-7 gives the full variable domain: DGGITQSPKYLFRKEGQNVTLSCEQNLNHDAMYWYRQDPGQGLRLIYYSQIVNDFQKGDIAEGYSVSREKKESFPLTVTSAQKNPTAFYLCASRLRDRGYEQYFGPGTRLTVT.

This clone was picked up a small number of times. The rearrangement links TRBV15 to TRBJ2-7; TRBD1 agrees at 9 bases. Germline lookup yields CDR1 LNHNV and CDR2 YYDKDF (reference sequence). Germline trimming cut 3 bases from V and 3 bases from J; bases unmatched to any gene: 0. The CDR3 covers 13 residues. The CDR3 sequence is CATSRDRGYEQYF. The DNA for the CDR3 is TGTGCCACCAGCAGGGACAGGGGCTACGAGCAGTACTTC.

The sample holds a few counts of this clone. The chain's CDR3 is CASSEIGQGRSTEAFF. As DNA, the CDR3 is TGTGCCAGCAGTGAGATTGGACAGGGGAGGAGCACTGAAGCTTTCTTT. This chain connects TRBV2 to TRBJ1-1, with 9 bases aligning to TRBD1. V was clipped by 3 bases and J by 4 bases; unmatched bases: 9. The CDR3 is made up of 16 amino acids. CDR1 and CDR2 from the germline V gene are SNHLY and FYNNEI.

As DNA, the CDR3 is TGTGCCAGCAGGGCGAACACTGAAGCTTTCTTT. This gives the protein CASRANTEAFF. The chain carries TRBV28 and TRBJ1-1; D is uncertain. V lost 6 bases and J lost 1, with 3 bases in between. The V gene's germline CDR1 is MDHEN and CDR2 SYDVKM. The CDR3 consists of 11 residues. Complete variable domain (other parts from reference TRBV28 and TRBJ1-1): DVKVTQSSRYLVKRTGEKVFLECVQDMDHENMFWYRQDPGLGLRLIYFSYDVKMKEKGDIPEGYSVSREKKERFSLILESASTNQTSMYLCASRANTEAFFGQGTRLTVV.

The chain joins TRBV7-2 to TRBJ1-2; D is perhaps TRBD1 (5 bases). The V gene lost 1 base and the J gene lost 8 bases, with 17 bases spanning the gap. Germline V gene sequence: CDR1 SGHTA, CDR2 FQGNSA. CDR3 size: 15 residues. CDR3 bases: TGTGCCAGCAGCTTAGACGTGCAGGGAGGAGCGGGCTACACCTTC. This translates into CASSLDVQGGAGYTF.

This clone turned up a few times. CDR3 protein: CASSDSGPSGNTQYF. The CDR3 DNA follows: TGTGCCAGCAGTGATAGCGGCCCCAGCGGAAATACGCAGTATTTT. The genes are TRBV7-2 and TRBJ2-3; weak D call: TRBD2 (6 bases). CDR3 length: 15 amino acids. Germline V CDR1 and CDR2: SGHTA, FQGNSA. V shed 6 bases and J shed 7 bases, with 20 bases lying between them.

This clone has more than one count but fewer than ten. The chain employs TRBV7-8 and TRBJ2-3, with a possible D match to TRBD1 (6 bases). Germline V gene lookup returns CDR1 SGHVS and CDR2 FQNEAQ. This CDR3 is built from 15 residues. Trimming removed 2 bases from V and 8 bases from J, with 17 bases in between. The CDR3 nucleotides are TGTGCCAGCAGCTTATCAACCCAGGGGTCCGGTACGCAGTATTTT. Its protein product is CASSLSTQGSGTQYF.

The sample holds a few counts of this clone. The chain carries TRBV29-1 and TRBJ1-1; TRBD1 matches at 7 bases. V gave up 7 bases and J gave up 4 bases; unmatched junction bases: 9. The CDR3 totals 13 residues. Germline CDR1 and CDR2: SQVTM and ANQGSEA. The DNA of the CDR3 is TGCAGCGCCCGAGGGTACAGGGGCACTGAAGCTTTCTTT. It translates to CSARGYRGTEAFF.

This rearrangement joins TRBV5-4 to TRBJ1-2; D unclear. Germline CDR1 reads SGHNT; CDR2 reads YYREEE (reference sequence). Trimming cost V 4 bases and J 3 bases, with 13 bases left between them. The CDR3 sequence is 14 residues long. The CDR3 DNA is TGTGCCAGCAGCCAAGCGGGTCCTTACTATGGCTACACCTTC. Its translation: CASSQAGPYYGYTF.

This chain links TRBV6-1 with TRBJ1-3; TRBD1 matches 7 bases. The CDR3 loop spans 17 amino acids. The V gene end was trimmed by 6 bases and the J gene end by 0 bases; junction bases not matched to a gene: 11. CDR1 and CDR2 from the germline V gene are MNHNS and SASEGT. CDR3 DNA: TGTGCCAGCAGGGAATCGACAGGGCTTGTCTCTGGAAACACCATATATTTT. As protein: CASRESTGLVSGNTIYF.

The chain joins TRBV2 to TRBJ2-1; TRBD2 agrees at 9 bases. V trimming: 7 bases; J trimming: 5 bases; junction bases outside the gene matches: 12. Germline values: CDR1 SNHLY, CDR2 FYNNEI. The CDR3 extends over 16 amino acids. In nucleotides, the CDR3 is TGTGCCAGCACCGGACTAGCGCACCTTACGAACAATGAGCAGTTCTTC. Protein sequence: CASTGLAHLTNNEQFF.

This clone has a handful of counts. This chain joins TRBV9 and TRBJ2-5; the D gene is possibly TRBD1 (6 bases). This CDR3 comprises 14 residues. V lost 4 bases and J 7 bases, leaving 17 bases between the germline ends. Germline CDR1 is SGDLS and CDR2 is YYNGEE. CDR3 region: CASSWDNGSGTQYF. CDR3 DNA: TGTGCCAGCAGCTGGGACAATGGATCGGGGACCCAGTACTTC.

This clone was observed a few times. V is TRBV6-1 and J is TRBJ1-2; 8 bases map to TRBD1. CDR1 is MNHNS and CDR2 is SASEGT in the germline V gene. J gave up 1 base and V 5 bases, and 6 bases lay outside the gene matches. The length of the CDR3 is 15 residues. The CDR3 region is CASSPGQGNNYGYTF. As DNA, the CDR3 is TGTGCCAGCAGTCCCGGACAGGGAAATAACTATGGCTACACCTTC.

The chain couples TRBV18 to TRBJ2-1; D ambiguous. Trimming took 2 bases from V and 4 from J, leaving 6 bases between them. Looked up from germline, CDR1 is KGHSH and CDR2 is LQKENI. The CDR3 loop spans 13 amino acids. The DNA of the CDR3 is TGTGCCAGCTCACCAGCCACTTACAATGAGCAGTTCTTC. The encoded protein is CASSPATYNEQFF.

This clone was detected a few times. CDR3 amino acids: CASRATGFDQPQHF. The DNA for the CDR3 is TGTGCCAGCAGAGCGACAGGGTTCGATCAGCCCCAGCATTTT. The chain is built from TRBV2 and TRBJ1-5; 7 bases are a match to TRBD1. Losses at the gene ends were 6 bases for V and 5 bases for J; bases not matched to a gene: 7. Looked up from germline, CDR1 is SNHLY and CDR2 is FYNNEI. CDR3 length: 14 amino acids.

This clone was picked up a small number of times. DNA of the CDR3: TGCGCCAGCAGCTTGGTTAACAATGAGCAGTTCTTC. Protein: CASSLVNNEQFF. V is TRBV5-1 and J is TRBJ2-1; D is undetermined. Trimming took off 0 bases at V and 5 bases at J, with 3 bases between the two ends. The length of the CDR3 is 12 residues. CDR1 and CDR2 from the germline V gene are SGHRS and YFSETQ. Combining the CDR3 with reference TRBV5-1 and TRBJ2-1 gives the whole variable domain KAGVTQTPRYLIKTRGQQVTLSCSPISGHRSVSWYQQTPGQGLQFLFEYFSETQRNKGNFPGRFSGRQFSNSRSEMNVSTLELGDSALYLCASSLVNNEQFFGPGTRLTVL.

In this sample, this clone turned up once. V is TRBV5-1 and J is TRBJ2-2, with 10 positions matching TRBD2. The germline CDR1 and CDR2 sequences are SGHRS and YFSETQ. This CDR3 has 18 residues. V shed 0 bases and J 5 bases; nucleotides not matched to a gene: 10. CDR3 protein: CASSLATSGVTRTGELFF. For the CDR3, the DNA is TGCGCCAGCAGCTTGGCTACTAGCGGGGTGACAAGGACCGGGGAGCTGTTTTTT.

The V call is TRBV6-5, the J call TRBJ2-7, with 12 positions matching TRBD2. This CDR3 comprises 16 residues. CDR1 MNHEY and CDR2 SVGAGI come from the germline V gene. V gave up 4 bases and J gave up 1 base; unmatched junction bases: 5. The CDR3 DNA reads TGTGCCAGCAGTTCCACTAGCGGGAGGATGTCCTACGAGCAGTACTTC. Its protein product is CASSSTSGRMSYEQYF.

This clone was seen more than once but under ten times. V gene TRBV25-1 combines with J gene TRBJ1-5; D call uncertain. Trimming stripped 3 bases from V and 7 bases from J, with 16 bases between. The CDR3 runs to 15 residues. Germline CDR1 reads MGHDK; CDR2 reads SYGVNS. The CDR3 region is CASSEPLRLKQPQHF. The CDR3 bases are TGTGCCAGCAGTGAGCCCCTTCGGTTGAAACAGCCCCAGCATTTT.

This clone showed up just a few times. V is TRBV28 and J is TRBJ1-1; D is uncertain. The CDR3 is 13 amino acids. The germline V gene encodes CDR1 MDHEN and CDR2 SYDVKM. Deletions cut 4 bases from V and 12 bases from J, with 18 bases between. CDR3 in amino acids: CASSSEYEVLTFF. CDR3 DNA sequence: TGTGCCAGCAGTTCGGAGTATGAGGTTTTGACTTTCTTT.